Each of the 2 T cell receptor beta chains below was sequenced from the same sample in a study of blood T cell repertoires in COVID-19. Only in-frame clones appear in the TCRdb table, and some are missing; sequencing was by immunoSEQ multiplex PCR. The table lists fewer than 200,000 clones, about 85% of them singletons. The sequenced sample was peripheral blood. These receptors originate from a woman aged 60 to 75 with COVID-19, enrolled during active disease.

The chain is built from TRBV30 and TRBJ1-1; 7 bases are shared with TRBD1. J gave up 2 bases and V 5 bases, and 11 bases lay outside the gene matches. Germline-derived CDR1 and CDR2 are GTSNPN and SVGIG (reference sequence). This CDR3 region has 15 residues. The chain's CDR3 is CAWALPTGSNTEAFF. CDR3 coding DNA: TGTGCCTGGGCCCTGCCGACAGGGAGCAACACTGAAGCTTTCTTT.

The chain recombines TRBV2 with TRBJ2-1, with a tentative D call TRBD1 (5 bases). With 9 bases removed from V and 4 bases from J, the gap between germline ends came to 10 bases. Germline assignment: CDR1 SNHLY and CDR2 FYNNEI. The CDR3 is made up of 12 amino acids. The CDR3 here is CASGAFYNEQFF. The CDR3, as DNA: TGTGCCAGTGGGGCCTTTTACAATGAGCAGTTCTTC.